This T cell receptor (beta chain) is from a study of blood T cell repertoires in COVID-19. The sample holds one count of this clone. The CDR3 spans 15 residues. The V gene's germline CDR1 is SGHNT and CDR2 YYREEE (reference sequence). V gave up 1 base and J gave up 4 bases, with 12 bases separating them. Sequenced by immunoSEQ multiplex PCR; TCRdb stores in-frame clones only, minus some. The repertoire holds approximately 100,000 clones, with more than 80% as singletons. The receptor was isolated from a human donor in a cohort sampled during active COVID-19. The sample taken for sequencing was peripheral blood. The chain employs TRBV5-4 and TRBJ2-1; possible D gene TRBD2, 6 bases. This chain's CDR3 is CASSLKASVYNEQFF. For the CDR3, the DNA is TGTGCCAGCAGCTTGAAAGCTAGCGTATACAATGAGCAGTTCTTC.